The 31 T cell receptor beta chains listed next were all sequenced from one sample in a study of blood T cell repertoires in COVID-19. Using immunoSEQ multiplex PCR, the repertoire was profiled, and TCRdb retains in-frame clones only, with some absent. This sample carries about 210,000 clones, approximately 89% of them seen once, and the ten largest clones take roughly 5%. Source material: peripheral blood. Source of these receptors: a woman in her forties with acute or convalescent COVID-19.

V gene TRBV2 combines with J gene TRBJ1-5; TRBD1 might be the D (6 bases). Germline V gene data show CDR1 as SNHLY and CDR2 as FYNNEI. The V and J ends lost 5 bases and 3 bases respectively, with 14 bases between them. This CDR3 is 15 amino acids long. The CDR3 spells CASSTDRTLNQPQHF. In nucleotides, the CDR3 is TGTGCCAGCAGTACCGACAGGACACTCAATCAGCCCCAGCATTTT.

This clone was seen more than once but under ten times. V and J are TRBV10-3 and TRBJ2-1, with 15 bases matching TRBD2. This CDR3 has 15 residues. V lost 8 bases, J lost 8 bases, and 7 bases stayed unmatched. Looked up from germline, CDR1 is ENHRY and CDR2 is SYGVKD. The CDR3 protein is CAIASGTSGRYEQFF. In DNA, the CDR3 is TGTGCCATCGCCTCCGGGACTAGCGGGAGGTATGAGCAGTTCTTC.

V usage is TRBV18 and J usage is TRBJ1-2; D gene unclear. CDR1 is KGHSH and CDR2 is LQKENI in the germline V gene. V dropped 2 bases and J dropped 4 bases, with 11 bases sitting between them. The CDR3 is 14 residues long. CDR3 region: CASSPAGSAYGYTF. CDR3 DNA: TGTGCCAGCTCACCAGCAGGATCTGCCTATGGCTACACCTTC. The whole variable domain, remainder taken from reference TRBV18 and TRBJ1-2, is NAGVMQNPRHLVRRRGQEARLRCSPMKGHSHVYWYRQLPEEGLKFMVYLQKENIIDESGMPKERFSAEFPKEGPSILRIQQVVRGDSAAYFCASSPAGSAYGYTFGSGTRLTVV.

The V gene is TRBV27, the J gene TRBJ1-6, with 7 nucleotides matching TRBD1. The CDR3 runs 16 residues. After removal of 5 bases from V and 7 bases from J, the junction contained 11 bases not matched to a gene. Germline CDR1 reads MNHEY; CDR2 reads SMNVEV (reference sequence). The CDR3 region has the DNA TGTGCCAGCAGTAAAGGGCGGGACAGAATAAATTCACCCCTCCACTTT. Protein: CASSKGRDRINSPLHF.

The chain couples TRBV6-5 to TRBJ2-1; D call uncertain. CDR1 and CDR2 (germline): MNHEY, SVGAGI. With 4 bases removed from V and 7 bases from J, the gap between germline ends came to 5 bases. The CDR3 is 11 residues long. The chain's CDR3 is CASSLLNEQFF. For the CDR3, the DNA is TGTGCCAGCAGTTTGTTAAATGAGCAGTTCTTC.

The CDR3 spells CATSDSRGPDTQYF. The CDR3 DNA is TGTGCCACCAGTGATTCCAGGGGGCCAGATACGCAGTATTTT. The gene calls are TRBV24-1 and TRBJ2-3; the match to TRBD1 covers 8 bases. V trimming: 2 bases; J trimming: 4 bases; junction bases outside the gene matches: 1. This CDR3 is built from 14 residues. CDR1 and CDR2 (germline): KGHDR, SFDVKD.

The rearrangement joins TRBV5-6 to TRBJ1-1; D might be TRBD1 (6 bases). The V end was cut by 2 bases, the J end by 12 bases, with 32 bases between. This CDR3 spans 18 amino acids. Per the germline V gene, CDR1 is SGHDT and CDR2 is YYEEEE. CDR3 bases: TGTGCCAGCAGCTTCAAACCGGGACACGTTGGTTCCGGTGGTAAGACTTTCTTT. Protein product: CASSFKPGHVGSGGKTFF.

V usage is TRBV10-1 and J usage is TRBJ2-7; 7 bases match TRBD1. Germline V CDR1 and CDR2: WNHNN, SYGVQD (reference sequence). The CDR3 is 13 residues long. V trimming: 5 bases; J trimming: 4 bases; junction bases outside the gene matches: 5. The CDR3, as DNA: TGCGCCAGCAGTCGACAGGGTGGTTACGAGCAGTACGTC. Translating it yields CASSRQGGYEQYV.

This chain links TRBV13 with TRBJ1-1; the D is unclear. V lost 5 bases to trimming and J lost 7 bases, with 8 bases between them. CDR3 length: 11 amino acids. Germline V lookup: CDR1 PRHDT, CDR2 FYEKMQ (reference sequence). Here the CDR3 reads CASSLGSEAFF. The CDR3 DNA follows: TGTGCCAGCAGCCTCGGGAGTGAAGCTTTCTTT.

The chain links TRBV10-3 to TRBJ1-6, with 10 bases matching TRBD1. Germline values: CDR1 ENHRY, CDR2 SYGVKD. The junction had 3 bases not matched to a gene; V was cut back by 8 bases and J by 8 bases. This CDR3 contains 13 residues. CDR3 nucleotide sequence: TGTGCCATCTCTGACAGGGGGCATTCACCCCTCCACTTT. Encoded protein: CAISDRGHSPLHF.

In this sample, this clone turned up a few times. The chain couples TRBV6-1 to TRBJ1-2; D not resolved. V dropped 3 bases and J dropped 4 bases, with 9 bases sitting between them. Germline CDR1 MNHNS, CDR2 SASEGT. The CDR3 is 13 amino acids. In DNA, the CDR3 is TGTGCCAGCAGTGATGGAGGTTTCTATGGCTACACCTTC. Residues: CASSDGGFYGYTF.

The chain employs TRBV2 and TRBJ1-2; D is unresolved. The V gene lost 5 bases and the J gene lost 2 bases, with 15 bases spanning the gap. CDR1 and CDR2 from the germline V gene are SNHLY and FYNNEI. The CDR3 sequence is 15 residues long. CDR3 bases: TGTGCCAGCAGTTCTACGACGGGAATGAACTATGGCTACACCTTC. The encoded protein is CASSSTTGMNYGYTF.

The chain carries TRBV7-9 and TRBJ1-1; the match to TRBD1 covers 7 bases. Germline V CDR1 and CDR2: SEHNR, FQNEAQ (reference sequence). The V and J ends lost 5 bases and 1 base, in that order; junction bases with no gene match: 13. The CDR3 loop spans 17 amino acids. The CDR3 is CASSPRQGGGSNTEAFF. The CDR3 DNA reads TGTGCCAGCAGCCCCCGACAGGGTGGGGGCTCGAACACTGAAGCTTTCTTT.

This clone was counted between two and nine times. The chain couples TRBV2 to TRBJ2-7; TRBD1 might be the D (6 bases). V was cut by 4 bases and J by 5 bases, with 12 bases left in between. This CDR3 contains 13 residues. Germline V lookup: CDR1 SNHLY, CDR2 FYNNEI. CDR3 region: CASSGQGFHEQYV. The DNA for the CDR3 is TGTGCCAGCAGTGGTCAGGGGTTCCACGAGCAGTACGTC.

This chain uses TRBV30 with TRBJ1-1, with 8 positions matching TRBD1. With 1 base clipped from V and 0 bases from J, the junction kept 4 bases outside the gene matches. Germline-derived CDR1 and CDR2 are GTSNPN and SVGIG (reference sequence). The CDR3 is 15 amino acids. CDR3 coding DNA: TGTGCCTGGAGTGCCAGGGGGCTCATGAACACTGAAGCTTTCTTT. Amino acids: CAWSARGLMNTEAFF.

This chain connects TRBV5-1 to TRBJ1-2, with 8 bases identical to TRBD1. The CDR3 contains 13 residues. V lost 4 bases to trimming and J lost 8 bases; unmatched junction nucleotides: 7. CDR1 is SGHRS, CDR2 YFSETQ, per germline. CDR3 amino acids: CASSDGQGSGYTF. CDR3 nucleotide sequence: TGCGCCAGCAGCGACGGACAGGGCAGCGGCTACACCTTC.

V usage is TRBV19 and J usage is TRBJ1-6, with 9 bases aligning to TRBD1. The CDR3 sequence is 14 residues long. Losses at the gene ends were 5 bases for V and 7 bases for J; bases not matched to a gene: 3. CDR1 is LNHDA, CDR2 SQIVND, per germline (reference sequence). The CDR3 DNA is TGTGCCAGTAGTCCGGGACAGGGAAATTCACCCCTCCACTTT. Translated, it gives CASSPGQGNSPLHF.

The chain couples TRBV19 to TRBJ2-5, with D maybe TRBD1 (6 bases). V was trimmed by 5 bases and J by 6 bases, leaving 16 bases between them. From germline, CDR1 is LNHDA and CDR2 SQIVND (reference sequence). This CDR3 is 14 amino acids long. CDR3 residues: CASSLPRQGKTQYF. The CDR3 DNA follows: TGTGCCAGTAGTCTACCAAGGCAGGGGAAGACCCAGTACTTC.

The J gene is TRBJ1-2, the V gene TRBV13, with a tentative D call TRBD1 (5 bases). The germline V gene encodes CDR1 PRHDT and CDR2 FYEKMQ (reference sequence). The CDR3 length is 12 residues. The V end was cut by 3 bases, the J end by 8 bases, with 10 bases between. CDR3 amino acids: CASSLGGEGYTF. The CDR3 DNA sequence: TGTGCCAGCAGCTTGGGGGGAGAAGGCTACACCTTC.

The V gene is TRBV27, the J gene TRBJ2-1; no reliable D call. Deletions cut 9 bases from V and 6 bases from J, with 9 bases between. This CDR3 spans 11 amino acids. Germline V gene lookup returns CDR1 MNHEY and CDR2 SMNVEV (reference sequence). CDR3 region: CASSTFNEQFF. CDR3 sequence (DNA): TGTGCCAGTTCCACTTTCAATGAGCAGTTCTTC.

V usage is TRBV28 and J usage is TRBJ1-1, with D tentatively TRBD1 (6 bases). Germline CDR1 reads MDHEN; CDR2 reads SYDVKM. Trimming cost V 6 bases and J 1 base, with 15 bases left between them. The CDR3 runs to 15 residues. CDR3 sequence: CASRPWGGQNTEAFF. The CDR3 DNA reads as TGTGCCAGCAGACCGTGGGGGGGGCAGAACACTGAAGCTTTCTTT.

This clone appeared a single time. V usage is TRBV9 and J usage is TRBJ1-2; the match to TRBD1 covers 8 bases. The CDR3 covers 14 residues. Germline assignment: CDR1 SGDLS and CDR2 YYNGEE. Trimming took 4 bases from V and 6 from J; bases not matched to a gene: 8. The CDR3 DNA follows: TGTGCCAGCAGCATACAGGGGGAAGAGAATGGCTACACCTTC. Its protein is CASSIQGEENGYTF.

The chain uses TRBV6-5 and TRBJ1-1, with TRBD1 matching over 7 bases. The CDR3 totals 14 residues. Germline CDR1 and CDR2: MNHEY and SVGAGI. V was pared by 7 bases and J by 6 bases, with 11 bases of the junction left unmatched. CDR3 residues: CASMLGQANSEAFF. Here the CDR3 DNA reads TGTGCCAGCATGCTTGGACAGGCTAATTCTGAAGCTTTCTTT.

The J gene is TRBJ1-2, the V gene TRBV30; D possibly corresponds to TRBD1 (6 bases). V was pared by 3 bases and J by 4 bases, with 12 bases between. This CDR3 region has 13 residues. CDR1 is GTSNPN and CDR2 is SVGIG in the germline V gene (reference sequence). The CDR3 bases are TGTGCCTGGAGCAGCGACAGGCTCTATGGCTACACCTTC. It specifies CAWSSDRLYGYTF.

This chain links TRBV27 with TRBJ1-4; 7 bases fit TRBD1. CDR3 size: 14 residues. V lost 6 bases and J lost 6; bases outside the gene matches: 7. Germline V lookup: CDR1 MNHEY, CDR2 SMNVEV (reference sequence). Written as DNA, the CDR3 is TGTGCCAGCAGCCCGGACAGGATTTATGAAAAACTGTTTTTT. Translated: CASSPDRIYEKLFF.

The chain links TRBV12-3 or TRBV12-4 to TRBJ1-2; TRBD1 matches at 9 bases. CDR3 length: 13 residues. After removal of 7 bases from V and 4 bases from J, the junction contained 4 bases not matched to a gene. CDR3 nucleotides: TGTGCCAGCACCCTACAGGGGGCCTATGGCTACACCTTC. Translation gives CASTLQGAYGYTF.

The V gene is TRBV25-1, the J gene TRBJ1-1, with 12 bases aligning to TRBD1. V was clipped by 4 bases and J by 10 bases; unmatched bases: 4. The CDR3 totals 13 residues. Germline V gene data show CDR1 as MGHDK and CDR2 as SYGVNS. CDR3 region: CASSGRDRGPAFF. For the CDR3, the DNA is TGTGCCAGCAGTGGCCGGGACAGGGGGCCAGCTTTCTTT.

The CDR3: CASTLAGTSLQETQYF. Written as DNA, the CDR3 is TGTGCCAGCACTCTGGCGGGCACGAGCCTACAAGAGACCCAGTACTTC. The chain has TRBV7-8 and TRBJ2-5; D is possibly TRBD2 (5 bases). The germline gives CDR1 SGHVS, CDR2 FQNEAQ. V gave up 7 bases and J gave up 2 bases, with 20 bases separating them. CDR3 length: 16 amino acids.

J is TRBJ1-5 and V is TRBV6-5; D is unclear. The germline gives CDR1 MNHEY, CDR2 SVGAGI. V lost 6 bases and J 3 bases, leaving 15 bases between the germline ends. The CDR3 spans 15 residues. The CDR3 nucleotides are TGTGCCAGCAGACGGACGGGGAGTATCAATCAGCCCCAGCATTTT. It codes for CASRRTGSINQPQHF.

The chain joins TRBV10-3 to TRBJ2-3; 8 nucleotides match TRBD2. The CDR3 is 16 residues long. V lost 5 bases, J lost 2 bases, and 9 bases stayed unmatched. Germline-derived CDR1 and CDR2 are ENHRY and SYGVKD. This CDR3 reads CAISPSRGGFTDTQYF. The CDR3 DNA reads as TGTGCCATCAGTCCCTCCCGGGGGGGGTTCACAGATACGCAGTATTTT.

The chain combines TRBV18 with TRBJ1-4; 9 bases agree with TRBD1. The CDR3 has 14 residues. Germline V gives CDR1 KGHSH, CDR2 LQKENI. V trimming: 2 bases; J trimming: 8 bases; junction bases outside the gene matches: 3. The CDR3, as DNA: TGTGCCAGCTCACCAAGCGGACAGGGGGAAAAACTGTTTTTT. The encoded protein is CASSPSGQGEKLFF.